This T cell receptor beta chain came from a study of blood T cell repertoires in COVID-19. CDR1 and CDR2 from the germline V gene are LNHDA and SQIVND (reference sequence). This CDR3 region has 19 residues. J lost 6 bases, V lost 5 bases, and 21 bases had no gene match. The authors' processing: Estimates of nucleated cell counts were drawn from the amplification of reference gene primers. TCRdb's table, derived via immunoSEQ multiplex PCR, lists solely in-frame clones and lacks some. V, J and clone size are taken as reported in that table, and D and trimming were inferred from the DNA itself. The table lists over 400,000 clones, about 85% of them singletons. Participant age was roughly 18 to 95 years, and participants resided in about 25 US areas. Recovery among Cohort 3 donors was established by two negative PCRs, clearance, or symptom resolution.

The origin of this receptor is a woman aged 60-70 years who had recovered from COVID-19. The sequenced sample was PBMCs or T cells enriched from blood (not recorded which). V is TRBV19 and J is TRBJ1-2; 10 nucleotides align to TRBD1. The CDR3 sequence: CASSPSTGGASFGAHGYTF. The CDR3 coding sequence is TGTGCCAGTAGTCCCTCGACAGGGGGCGCGTCTTTTGGTGCTCATGGCTACACCTTC.